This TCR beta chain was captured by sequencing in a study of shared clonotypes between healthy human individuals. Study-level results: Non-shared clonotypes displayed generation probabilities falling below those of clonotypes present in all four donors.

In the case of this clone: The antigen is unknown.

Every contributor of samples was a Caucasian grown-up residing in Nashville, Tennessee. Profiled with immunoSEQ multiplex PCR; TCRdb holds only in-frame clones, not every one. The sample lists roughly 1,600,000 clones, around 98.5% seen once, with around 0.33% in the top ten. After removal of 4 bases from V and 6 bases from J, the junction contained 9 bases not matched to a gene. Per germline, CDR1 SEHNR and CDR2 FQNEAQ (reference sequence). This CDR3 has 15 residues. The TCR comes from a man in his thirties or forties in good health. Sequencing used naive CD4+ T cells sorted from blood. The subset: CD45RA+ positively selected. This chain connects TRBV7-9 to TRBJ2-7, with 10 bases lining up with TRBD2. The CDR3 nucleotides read TGTGCCAGCAGCTCCTTGACTAGCGGGCCTCTCGAGCAGTACTTC. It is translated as CASSSLTSGPLEQYF.